The present T cell receptor (beta chain) was sequenced within a study of cytotoxic CD8 clonotypes in ibrutinib-treated CLL. Study-wide background: Sequencing produced an average of about 260,000 productive templates and some 100,000 productive rearrangements per sample.

There are 12 residues in the CDR3. V was clipped by 5 bases and J by 4 bases; unmatched bases: 1. The germline CDR1 and CDR2 sequences are SEHNR and FQNEAQ (reference sequence). Sequencing used immunoSEQ multiplex PCR; TCRdb keeps in-frame clones, though not all of them. In the table there are 150,000 or so clones, over 75% of which are singletons. Turning to this clone: No antigen is known for it.

Study observations and caveats: Samples were collected at differing times from sustained-remission and progressing patients.

This sequence originates from a human donor with chronic lymphocytic leukemia. The sample in question was PBMCs, obtained after 36 months of ibrutinib treatment. V and J are TRBV7-9 and TRBJ2-5; TRBD1 matches at 7 bases. The CDR3 region is CASSRQGETQYF. The DNA for the CDR3 is TGTGCCAGCAGCCGACAGGGAGAGACCCAGTACTTC.